Presented here are 17 T cell receptor beta chains from one specimen sequenced in a study of immune evolution from preneoplasia to lung adenocarcinoma. Assay: immunoSEQ multiplex PCR; the TCRdb copy retains only in-frame clones and omits some. The profile shows more than 9,000 clones, roughly 80% of them singletons. The sample comprised FFPE minimally invasive lung adenocarcinoma tissue. Source of these receptors: a person aged 65-85 years with lung adenocarcinoma.

The chain has TRBV30 and TRBJ1-1; D is uncertain. This CDR3 has 13 residues. V was cut by 3 bases and J by 0 bases, with 8 bases left in between. Germline values: CDR1 GTSNPN, CDR2 SVGIG (reference sequence). CDR3 nucleotides: TGTGCCTGGAGCCTACGGGTGAACACTGAAGCTTTCTTT. It codes for CAWSLRVNTEAFF. Full variable domain (remainder filled in from reference TRBV30 and TRBJ1-1): SQTIHQWPATLVQPVGSPLSLECTVEGTSNPNLYWYRQAAGRGLQLLFYSVGIGQISSEVPQNLSASRPQDRQFILSSKKLLLSDSGFYLCAWSLRVNTEAFFGQGTRLTVV.

The genes are TRBV11-3 and TRBJ1-1, with D unclear. Germline V gene data show CDR1 as SGHNT and CDR2 as YENEEA. Trimming removed 0 bases from V and 1 base from J, with 6 bases in between. The CDR3 is 14 amino acids. CDR3 coding DNA: TGTGCCAGCAGCTTAGATATGGCGAACACTGAAGCTTTCTTT. Translation gives CASSLDMANTEAFF. Looking up the rest from reference TRBV11-3 and TRBJ1-1 gives the full variable domain: EAGVVQSPRYKIIEKKQPVAFWCNPISGHNTLYWYLQNLGQGPELLIRYENEEAVDDSQLPKDRFSAERLKGVDSTLKIQPAELGDSAVYLCASSLDMANTEAFFGQGTRLTVV.

The chain employs TRBV11-3 and TRBJ1-1, with D maybe TRBD1 (6 bases). Trimming took 8 bases from V and 3 from J, leaving 13 bases between them. The germline CDR1 and CDR2 sequences are SGHNT and YENEEA. The CDR3 runs to 13 residues. The CDR3 sequence: CASCRGIDTEAFF. The CDR3 coding sequence is TGTGCCAGCTGCAGGGGTATTGACACTGAAGCTTTCTTT.

The gene calls are TRBV29-1 and TRBJ1-1; D ambiguous. The V gene lost 6 bases and the J gene lost 4 bases, with 12 bases spanning the gap. Germline values: CDR1 SQVTM, CDR2 ANQGSEA. The CDR3 has 12 amino acids. Written as DNA, the CDR3 is TGCAGCGTGGACCGATGGGGCACTGAAGCTTTCTTT. Amino acids: CSVDRWGTEAFF.

V and J are TRBV27 and TRBJ2-7; D might be TRBD1 (7 bases). Trimming took off 7 bases at V and 5 bases at J, with 21 bases between the two ends. This CDR3 is built from 15 residues. The germline gives CDR1 MNHEY, CDR2 SMNVEV (reference sequence). The CDR3 nucleotides read TGTGCCAGCAATCGGGGGAGACAGGGACTCGACGAGCAGTACTTC. This gives the protein CASNRGRQGLDEQYF.

This chain joins TRBV7-2 and TRBJ2-7, with a possible D match to TRBD1 (6 bases). This CDR3 contains 15 residues. Germline-derived CDR1 and CDR2 are SGHTA and FQGNSA. V was pared by 4 bases and J by 3 bases, with 16 bases between. The CDR3 nucleotides are TGTGCCAGCAGCTCCAACTGGGACATGCTCTACGAGCAGTACTTC. It codes for CASSSNWDMLYEQYF.

CDR3 amino acids: CASSLVVGTDNEKLFF. CDR3 DNA: TGTGCCAGCAGCTTGGTCGTTGGGACGGATAATGAAAAACTGTTTTTT. The V call is TRBV5-6, the J call TRBJ1-4; D possibly corresponds to TRBD1 (5 bases). V lost 0 bases, J lost 4 bases, and 13 bases lay in between. Germline lookup yields CDR1 SGHDT and CDR2 YYEEEE. This CDR3 is built from 16 residues.

The V and J genes are TRBV6-4 and TRBJ2-7, with TRBD1 matching over 7 bases. Trimming at V came to 2 bases and at J to 1 base, leaving 5 bases not matched to a gene. This CDR3 has 15 residues. CDR1 and CDR2 (germline): MRHNA, SNTAGT. The CDR3 DNA reads TGTGCCAGCAGTGACCCGGGACAGCAATCCTACGAGCAGTACTTC. It is translated as CASSDPGQQSYEQYF.

This clone came up a few times. The chain is built from TRBV28 and TRBJ2-7; D possibly corresponds to TRBD1 (5 bases). This CDR3 contains 12 residues. Trimming cost V 6 bases and J 2 bases, with 8 bases left between them. Germline CDR1 reads MDHEN; CDR2 reads SYDVKM. Here the CDR3 DNA reads TGTGCCAGCAGGACAGAACCCTACGAGCAGTACTTC. Protein: CASRTEPYEQYF.

The genes are TRBV28 and TRBJ1-2; D is perhaps TRBD1 (6 bases). CDR1 and CDR2 from the germline V gene are MDHEN and SYDVKM. V was clipped by 4 bases and J by 7 bases, with 19 bases between them. The CDR3 contains 15 residues. CDR3 region: CASSSTGTPWGGYTF. As DNA, the CDR3 is TGTGCCAGCAGTTCCACCGGGACACCATGGGGTGGCTACACCTTC.

The rearrangement joins TRBV19 to TRBJ2-1; maybe TRBD1 (6 bases). V was trimmed by 8 bases and J by 6 bases, leaving 11 bases between them. The CDR3 length is 12 residues. CDR1 is LNHDA and CDR2 is SQIVND in the germline V gene (reference sequence). CDR3 in DNA: TGTGCCAGTGCCCGGGACACCAATGAGCAGTTCTTC. Its translation is CASARDTNEQFF.

This chain joins TRBV25-1 and TRBJ2-1, with D perhaps being TRBD1 or TRBD2 (5 bases each). CDR1 is MGHDK and CDR2 is SYGVNS in the germline V gene. V dropped 6 bases and J dropped 7 bases, with 19 bases sitting between them. The CDR3 totals 15 residues. The CDR3 coding sequence is TGTGCCAGCAGCAATCCGGGGAGCCAGGGTAATGAGCAGTTCTTC. Residues: CASSNPGSQGNEQFF.

This clone came up once. The chain carries TRBV6-1 and TRBJ1-3; no firm D call. Trimming left V 9 bases short and J 2 bases short, with 17 bases between. The CDR3 covers 15 residues. Germline-derived CDR1 and CDR2 are MNHNS and SASEGT. CDR3 nucleotide sequence: TGTGCCAGTGTGCCGTCCCTGGGGACTGGAAACACCATATATTTT. The encoded protein is CASVPSLGTGNTIYF.

The V call is TRBV5-4, the J call TRBJ2-7, with 8 bases aligning to TRBD1. The CDR3 contains 14 residues. Unmatched junction bases numbered 4, after V lost 0 bases and J lost 5 bases. Germline V lookup: CDR1 SGHNT, CDR2 YYREEE (reference sequence). The chain's CDR3 is CASSLVDRGNEQYF. The CDR3 DNA follows: TGTGCCAGCAGCTTGGTAGACAGGGGAAACGAGCAGTACTTC.

This chain links TRBV5-1 with TRBJ2-7; TRBD1 agrees at 9 bases. V gave up 0 bases and J gave up 7 bases; unmatched junction bases: 5. Germline V gene sequence: CDR1 SGHRS, CDR2 YFSETQ. This CDR3 has 14 residues. The CDR3 DNA follows: TGCGCCAGCAGCTTGGGACAGGGGGGGAGGGAGCAGTACTTC. Translating gives CASSLGQGGREQYF.

The CDR3 DNA reads as TGCGCCAGCAGCCAAGGATTCCGGGAAGTTTCGGCTAACTATGGCTACACCTTC. It yields the protein CASSQGFREVSANYGYTF. The V gene is TRBV4-1, the J gene TRBJ1-2, with D hard to call. The V gene lost 1 base and the J gene lost 0 bases, with 18 bases spanning the gap. Germline V gene sequence: CDR1 MGHRA, CDR2 YSYEKL. CDR3 length: 18 amino acids.

This chain uses TRBV7-6 with TRBJ1-1; 8 nucleotides agree with TRBD1. Germline assignment: CDR1 SGHVS and CDR2 FNYEAQ. After removal of 4 bases from V and 1 base from J, the junction contained 8 bases not matched to a gene. The CDR3 is 16 residues long. Written as DNA, the CDR3 is TGTGCCAGCAGCTCTAGCCTCGACAGGGGGAACACTGAAGCTTTCTTT. Translation: CASSSSLDRGNTEAFF.